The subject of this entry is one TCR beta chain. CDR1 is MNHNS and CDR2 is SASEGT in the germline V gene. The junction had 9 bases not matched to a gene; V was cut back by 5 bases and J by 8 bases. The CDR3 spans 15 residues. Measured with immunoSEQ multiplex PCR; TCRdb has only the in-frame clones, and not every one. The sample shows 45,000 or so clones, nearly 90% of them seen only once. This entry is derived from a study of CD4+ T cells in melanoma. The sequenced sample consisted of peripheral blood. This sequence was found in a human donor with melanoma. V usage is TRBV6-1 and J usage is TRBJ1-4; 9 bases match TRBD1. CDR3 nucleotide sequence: TGTGCCAGCAGTCTGACAGGGGGAAGAGGGGAAAAACTGTTTTTT. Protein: CASSLTGGRGEKLFF.